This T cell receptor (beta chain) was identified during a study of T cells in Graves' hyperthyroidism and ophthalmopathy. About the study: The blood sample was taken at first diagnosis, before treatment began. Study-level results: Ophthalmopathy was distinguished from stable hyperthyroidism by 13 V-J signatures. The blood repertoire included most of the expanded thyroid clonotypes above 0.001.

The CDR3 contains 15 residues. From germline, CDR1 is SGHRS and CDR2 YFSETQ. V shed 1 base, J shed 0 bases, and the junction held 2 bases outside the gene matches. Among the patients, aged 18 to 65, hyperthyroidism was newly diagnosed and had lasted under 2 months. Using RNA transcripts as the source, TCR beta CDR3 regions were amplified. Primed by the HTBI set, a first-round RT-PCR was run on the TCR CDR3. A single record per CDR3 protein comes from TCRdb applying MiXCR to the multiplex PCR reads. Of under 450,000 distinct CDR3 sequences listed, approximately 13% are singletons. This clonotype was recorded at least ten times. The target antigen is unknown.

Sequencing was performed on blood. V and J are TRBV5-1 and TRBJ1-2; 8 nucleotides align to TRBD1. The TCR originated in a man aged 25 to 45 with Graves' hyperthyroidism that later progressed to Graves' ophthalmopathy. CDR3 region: CASSLTTGANYGYTF. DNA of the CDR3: TGCGCCAGCAGCTTGACGACAGGGGCTAACTATGGCTACACCTTC.